This TCR beta chain derives from a study of identical twins. Study findings and constraints: Low generation-probability sequences were in excess among twin-shared out-of-frame alpha sequences.

TCRdb analysed the 5' RACE reads with MiXCR anew, one entry per CDR3 protein. This sample has roughly 1.6 million distinct CDR3 sequences, with more than 30% found just once. As to this clonotype: What it binds is unknown.

This CDR3 has 17 residues. Germline CDR1 and CDR2: SGDLS and YYNGEE. The junction had 12 bases not matched to a gene; V was cut back by 4 bases and J by 8 bases. This TCR was recovered from a newborn girl in good health. The sample comprised cord blood. V and J are TRBV9 and TRBJ2-1; 13 bases are a match to TRBD2. DNA for the CDR3: TGTGCCAGCAGCTCTAGGGGGGGACTAGCGGGGTACGATGAGCAGTTCTTC. It encodes CASSSRGGLAGYDEQFF.